This section outlines one T cell receptor beta chain sequence together with its context. This clonotype was observed at least ten times. Its target antigen remains unknown. Per-base quality was not reported, and no clone a single base away is much larger than it. These data originate in a study (dated by TCRdb to about 2016). The CDR3 has 13 amino acids, counting the end cysteine and phenylalanine. Only the CDR3 part of the read is kept: 39 bases, read in frame from the first base. Germline trimming: 10 bases from V, 4 bases from J; junction bases outside gene matches: 10. Taken from the germline V gene, the CDR1 and CDR2 loops are ENHRY and SYGVKD. The receptor library was made with RT-PCR. TCRdb names Illumina MiSeq as the instrument used. TCRdb applied fastp at Q25 and MiXCR to the public reads, then kept only in-frame beta chains. Every entry covers one CDR3 protein and lists the most common genes and DNA from its rows. The sample table lists almost 700,000 distinct CDR3 sequences, 14% of them with a count of one. The top ten constitute roughly 3.9% of the sample.

The receptor's source is a female donor in good health, serving as a healthy control. The sequence links TRBV10-3 to TRBJ2-7, and 7 junctional nucleotides match TRBD1. Sequenced input: memory CD4+ T cells from blood. The CDR3 reads as follows: CATQQGSPYEQYF. In nucleotides, the sequence is TGTGCCACCCAACAGGGGTCCCCTTACGAGCAGTACTTC.